In this sample, the clone carrying this T cell receptor (beta chain) turned up once. V lost 2 bases to trimming and J lost 7 bases, with 8 bases between them. Per the germline V gene, CDR1 is SGHTA and CDR2 is FQGNSA. The CDR3 consists of 13 residues. This specimen belongs to a study of cytotoxic CD8 clonotypes in ibrutinib-treated CLL. At the level of the study: Response samples came after a median roughly twelve months of treatment, range 6 to 36.

Sequencing used immunoSEQ multiplex PCR; TCRdb keeps in-frame clones, though not all of them. The sample has about 120,000 clones, approximately 85% seen once. The J gene is TRBJ2-2, the V gene TRBV7-2; D call uncertain. The source of this sequence is a human donor with chronic lymphocytic leukemia. Sequences were derived from PBMCs, sampled after 24 months of ibrutinib treatment. Written as DNA, the CDR3 is TGTGCCAGCAGCTTACCGCTCATCGGGGAGCTGTTTTTT. It translates to CASSLPLIGELFF.